The TCR beta chain described here comes from a study of cytomegalovirus exposure and HLA in healthy donors (dated 2017 in TCRdb). The study in broad terms: An earlier analysis of roughly 630 of the donors reported approximately 270 Gb of sequence data and around 120 million unique TCR beta sequences from some 180 million T cells. HLA typing covered class I and class II loci at four-digit resolution. The T cell repertoires of several hundred subjects were profiled by immunosequencing and related to cytomegalovirus serostatus. To predict cytomegalovirus infection status, the study brought together high-throughput TCR immunosequencing, statistical association of individual TCRs with disease status, and machine learning. Among some 410 genotyped donors of the cohort, an average of approximately 250,000 unique TCR beta nucleotide sequences were sequenced per donor, 15% to 20% of them non-productive. The aim of the study was to test whether cataloging public T cell receptors could identify signatures of past pathogen exposure. In an earlier analysis of roughly 580 of the donors, high-throughput TCR beta sequencing was used to judge whether each TCR beta V gene segment behaved as functional or pseudogenic. An early release covering around 630 HLA-typed donors comprised about 300 gigabases of sequencing data and 65 million to 100 million unique TCR sequences. In a later analysis, previously published TCR beta repertoires from 550 to 750 donors were re-analyzed and high-resolution HLA genotyping was added so that TCR occurrence patterns could be studied. Of the approximately 400 genotyped donors, roughly 80% were placed in the genetic ancestry cluster associated with self-reported Caucasian donors. The later analysis used no new phenotypic data to find candidate immune exposures, relying instead on TCR beta sequences and their occurrence across donors. Four or five DR-DQ haplotypes were handled as single units for association and clustering because linkage in the cohort was strong. A later genetic analysis took genome-wide SNP genotypes for about 65% of the 666 donors and used that subset as a discovery cohort. In addition to the first cohort of approximately 670 subjects, a separate validation cohort of 100 to 150 different subjects was used. Typing coverage varied by locus: about 629-640 donors for A, B, C, DRB1 and DQB1; 500 to 550 for DQA1; more than 600 for DPA1; approximately 470 for DPB1. All discovery cohort repertoires had been generated on a single sequencing platform. Donor age, sex, ethnicity and CMV serostatus were collected together with the repertoire data. What the study reported, not specific to this receptor: In a later analysis, TCR association rates were found to vary across HLA loci, with the most associated TCRs seen for DRB1 alleles and the fewest for HLA-C alleles. In a later analysis, HLA-associated TCR beta chains were found to be more clonally expanded and to have lower generation probabilities than equally common non-associated chains. Because HLA typing was unavailable for some donors at each locus, only the typed subset was used in association tests. For the cohort, immune exposure information was limited to CMV serostatus. The classifier was reported to diagnose cytomegalovirus status with high specificity and sensitivity in both the original and validation cohorts. In vitro tests confirmed that a few of the cytomegalovirus-associated TCR beta chains recognize cytomegalovirus antigens. Roughly 15 rarely observed V segments, including chromosome 9 orphons, were excluded from the earlier analysis of a few hundred of the donors because counts were too low. In an earlier analysis of roughly 560 of the donors, most TCR beta V segments were observed in productive rearrangements about 87% or about 30% of the time, broadly matching IMGT annotations. A later genetic analysis associated a missense DCLRE1C variant with V-gene and J-gene trimming of TCR beta chains, and an independent cohort replicated the association. According to a later analysis, parvovirus B19, influenza, CMV and Epstein-Barr virus appeared linked to several top co-occurrence clusters. Presence/absence analyses assumed roughly uniform sequencing depth across donors, an assumption that may not hold. Linkage disequilibrium might explain the correlated functional status among segregating V segments, but an unknown experimental factor could not be ruled out. In a later analysis, some 17,000 TCR beta sequences were associated with specific HLA alleles at a false discovery rate of 0.05. A further reported finding was that TCR beta sequences accurately predicted the HLA-A and HLA-B alleles for most subjects in the first cohort. Only TCR beta chains were sequenced in this cohort, and the absence of alpha or paired-chain data limited detectable features. When HLA alleles, especially DR and DQ, strongly co-occurred, TCR associations were difficult to assign to individual alleles. The authors suggested that the approach could potentially be extended to other disease states and immunological phenotypes. Most TCR sequences were seen in very few donors, while some public TCRs were found in many individuals. Most CMV-associated TCR beta chains appeared to be HLA-restricted in a later analysis, and the HLA associations seemed to be driven largely by CMV exposure. In the study, around 150 TCR beta chains were listed as associated with cytomegalovirus. In a later genetic analysis, fewer N-insertions in productive TCRs were reported among donors in an Asian-associated ancestry cluster than the approximately 670-donor mean. The 87-base-pair reads could not distinguish some IMGT-functional V segments, including TRBV6-2 and TRBV6-3, so those segments were excluded. The sequencing pipeline was judged likely to have produced a cluster of highly shared sequence variants as a technical artifact.

The cohort consisted of more than 650 healthy bone marrow donors. Cohort members were all nominally healthy when sampled, although unrecorded immune exposures were likely present. The donor was CMV seronegative and belonged to the group of 350 or so seronegative cohort members. A peripheral blood sample was provided by each donor, and peripheral blood mononuclear cells were used for TCR beta sequencing. The Qiagen DNeasy Blood Extraction Kit was used to extract genomic DNA from the blood cell samples. From cysteine to phenylalanine, the CDR3 is 17 amino acids long. The read is trimmed to its CDR3 DNA, 51 bases read in frame from base 1. CDR1 MNHNS and CDR2 SASEGT are derived from the germline V gene. The germline V end is reduced by 4 bases and the J end by 4 bases; junction bases left unmatched: 12. With regard to this clone: This clone's antigen is unknown. No qualities accompany the bases; no much larger clone lies one base away.

Libraries were prepared through the immunoSEQ multiplex PCR assay. For the multiplex PCR, a mixture combining 60 forward primers for TCR Vbeta segments and 13 reverse primers for TCR Jbeta segments was used. A multiplex PCR assay on genomic DNA amplified the CDR3 region of rearranged TCR beta genes. Amplified TCR beta libraries were sequenced as 87-base-pair reads on the Illumina HiSeq System. The authors' pipeline ran thus. A later analysis counted some 80 million unique TCR beta chains across the 640 or so repertoires, and some 12 million of these chains were shared by at least two donors. A nearest-neighbor algorithm error-corrected the raw reads and collapsed the reads into unique sequences, merging closely related sequences to remove PCR and sequencing errors. V, D and J gene segments were assigned by aligning CDR3 sequences to IMGT reference sequences. Each retained sequence needed at least a six-nucleotide match to both a V gene segment and a J gene segment. Rearrangements were classified as productive when the CDR3 lacked stop codons and remained in frame with V and J, and all other rearrangements were classified as non-productive. Following IMGT convention, CDR3 was defined as the stretch from the second conserved V-encoded cysteine to the conserved J-encoded phenylalanine. The earlier analysis of 587 of the donors excluded sequences that lacked an unambiguous match to a single V gene segment. An earlier analysis of about 600 of the donors called V segments functional above 56.7% productive rearrangements and segregating when the between-donor standard deviation exceeded 5%. A statistical classification framework was built for diagnosing cytomegalovirus status from the catalog of TCR beta chain sequences. V and J gene assignment, in a later analysis, came from comparing TCR nucleotide sequences with IMGT/GENE-DB human TR gene sequences. In a later analysis, CDR3 sequences and most-parsimonious VDJ recombination scenarios were assigned using the TCRdist pipeline. In a later analysis, every TCR beta chain was defined by the combination of its CDR3 amino acid sequence and its V-gene family, and reads without a unique V-gene family were dropped. As a way to deal with suspected cross-contamination and a sequencing artifact, a later analysis dropped 640 or so nucleotide sequences that were highly shared and had low generation probability. For each public chain, a later analysis derived a clonal expansion index from normalized ranks of inferred template counts within each repertoire. In a later analysis, generation probabilities were computed with a VDJ recombination model fitted to out-of-frame rearrangements, and the resulting probabilities were checked against IGoR. In a later analysis, TCR-TCR, TCR-HLA and TCR-CMV co-occurrence was scored with hypergeometric tests, and a repertoire-size bias correction was applied to TCR pairs. False discovery rates were estimated in a later analysis by permuting HLA or CMV assignments 20 times. In a later analysis, co-occurring TCRs were grouped using DBSCAN, with TCRdist sequence similarity added in when clustering inside HLA-allele-positive subsets. For co-occurrence clustering, repertoires with fewer than 30,000 or more than 120,000 public chains were excluded, along with five repertoires with anomalous nucleotide sharing. The table was pulled from immuneACCESS by TCRdb, which kept in-frame rearrangements only. Such tables lose some clones; where checked, under half of the loss comes from unresolved V genes, and the rest has no known cause. From that table come the V and J calls and clone size; the DNA was used to work out D and trimming. The sample has roughly 80,000 clones on record, around 81% of them singletons. The ten top clones hold around 1.8% of the sample.

The TCR was taken from a woman aged 30 to 39 in good health and CMV-seronegative. Sequencing input: PBMCs. The chain is made from TRBV6-1 and TRBJ2-3; TRBD2 matches 9 bases in the middle. This receptor has the CDR3 CASSVVVAGGLPDTQYF. The bases read TGTGCCAGCAGTGTTGTGGTCGCGGGAGGGTTACCAGATACGCAGTATTTT.